Below, 19 T cell receptor beta chains from the same sample are listed, as sequenced in a study of molecular identifiers for immune sequencing clone quantification. TCRdb called the PCR reads again in MiXCR, with one record for every CDR3 protein. The data show roughly 93,000 distinct CDR3 sequences, 20% to 25% seen once. The sequenced sample consisted of naive CD8+ T cells from blood, with Jurkat cell RNA spiked in. Subset: FACS-sorted CD8+CD4-CCR7+CD45RA+ naive T cells. The source of these receptors is a human donor in good health. Some libraries in this study had Jurkat cell RNA spiked in.

Turning to this clonotype: One end of the junction varies from germline; a read error may be responsible. CDR3: CASSQGLAGSSYSEQFF. DNA of the CDR3: TGTGCCAGCAGCCAAGGACTAGCGGGATCCTCCTACAGTGAGCAGTTCTTC. V is TRBV5-5 and J is TRBJ2-1, with TRBD2 matching 12 bases. Germline V gene sequence: CDR1 SGHKS, CDR2 YYEKEE (reference sequence). The CDR3 length is 17 residues.

This clonotype came up many times. V gene TRBV20-1 combines with J gene TRBJ2-7; D remains ambiguous. Trimming stripped 1 base from V and 1 base from J, with 8 bases between. This CDR3 has 13 residues. Germline assignment: CDR1 DFQATT and CDR2 SNEGSKA (reference sequence). The CDR3 sequence is CSARAGISYEQYF. In DNA form, the CDR3 reads TGCAGTGCTAGAGCGGGCATATCCTACGAGCAGTACTTC.

This clonotype was seen at least ten times. The rearrangement uses TRBV29-1 and TRBJ2-3; 9 nucleotides agree with TRBD1. The CDR3 is made up of 13 amino acids. V lost 7 bases to trimming and J lost 0 bases; unmatched junction nucleotides: 2. Germline CDR1 SQVTM, CDR2 ANQGSEA. The CDR3 DNA is TGCAGCGGGACAGGGGTCAGCACAGATACGCAGTATTTT. Its translation is CSGTGVSTDTQYF.

This clonotype was found many times. The chain links TRBV6-5 to TRBJ2-5, with 14 positions matching TRBD2. V lost 1 base, J lost 0 bases, and 7 bases stayed unmatched. The CDR3 is 19 residues long. Germline assignment: CDR1 MNHEY and CDR2 SVGAGI. The CDR3 sequence is CASSYWGTSGGLYQETQYF. Written as DNA, the CDR3 is TGTGCCAGCAGTTACTGGGGGACTAGCGGGGGCCTGTACCAAGAGACCCAGTACTTC.

Ten or more counts support this clonotype. The V call is TRBV6-6, the J call TRBJ2-7; TRBD1 aligns across 7 bases. J gave up 6 bases and V 8 bases, and 10 bases lay outside the gene matches. CDR3 size: 13 residues. Germline V gene sequence: CDR1 MNHNY, CDR2 SVGAGI (reference sequence). Written as DNA, the CDR3 is TGTGCCAGCGTCCCAACAGGGGCTGGCGAGCAGTACTTC. Translating it yields CASVPTGAGEQYF.

This clonotype was detected only a few times. The chain recombines TRBV19 with TRBJ2-2; D remains unclear. The CDR3 consists of 12 residues. Trimming stripped 9 bases from V and 6 bases from J, with 11 bases between. Per the germline V gene, CDR1 is LNHDA and CDR2 is SQIVND (reference sequence). CDR3 DNA sequence: TGTGCCAGCGGGTCGGTCGCCGGGGAGCTGTTTTTT. Translated, it gives CASGSVAGELFF.

The J gene is TRBJ2-5, the V gene TRBV12-3 or TRBV12-4; a weak D match, TRBD2 (5 bases). The CDR3 is made up of 18 amino acids. Between the trimmed V and J ends, which lost 2 bases and 1 base, there was a span of 20 bases. This CDR3 reads CASSLTPWTRRTQETQYF. In DNA, the CDR3 is TGTGCCAGCAGTTTAACCCCATGGACTCGACGCACCCAAGAGACCCAGTACTTC.

The V and J genes are TRBV29-1 and TRBJ1-1; 8 bases line up with TRBD1. Germline V gives CDR1 SQVTM, CDR2 ANQGSEA. The junction had 4 bases not matched to a gene; V was cut back by 7 bases and J by 0 bases. The CDR3 has 13 amino acids. The CDR3 protein is CSATGGMNTEAFF. CDR3 nucleotides: TGCAGCGCCACAGGGGGAATGAACACTGAAGCTTTCTTT. The whole variable domain, remainder taken from reference TRBV29-1 and TRBJ1-1, is SAVISQKPSRDICQRGTSLTIQCQVDSQVTMMFWYRQQPGQSLTLIATANQGSEATYESGFVIDKFPISRPNLTFSTLTVSNMSPEDSSIYLCSATGGMNTEAFFGQGTRLTVV.

As concerns this clonotype: This may be a read error, as it is one base from a much larger clone. The chain carries TRBV4-3 and TRBJ2-1, with D possibly being TRBD1 (5 bases). Germline CDR1 reads LGHNA; CDR2 reads YSLEER. The CDR3 runs to 17 residues. In DNA form, the CDR3 reads TGCGCCAGCAGCCAAGATAAGTTTGGGGCAGGGAAAGGCGAGCAGCTCTTC. It is translated as CASSQDKFGAGKGEQLF.

Points on this clonotype: With a much larger clone just one base away, this may be a read error. The gene calls are TRBV20-1 and TRBJ2-3; no firm D call. The J call could be wrong; TRBJ1-5 is a better fit for the DNA end. Germline CDR1 and CDR2: DFQATT and SNEGSKA (reference sequence). CDR3 length: 17 amino acids. Written as DNA, the CDR3 is TGCAGTGCTAGTCGCCAGCAGCGGGAGCTGAGCACAGATACGCAGCATTTT. Its translation is CSASRQQRELSTDTQHF.

About this clonotype: A much larger clone sits a single nucleotide away, making a read error possible. The chain employs TRBV7-6 and TRBJ2-7; 7 nucleotides line up with TRBD1. With V trimmed by 1 base and J by 12 bases, 21 bases remained unmatched. The CDR3 has 17 residues. Germline loops: CDR1 SGHVS, CDR2 FNYEAQ. CDR3 sequence: CASSLVRGPGSEKGLYF. CDR3 DNA: TGTGCCAGCAGCTTAGTAAGGGGGCCTGGATCGGAAAAAGGTCTGTACTTC.

This clonotype was counted between two and nine times. A much larger clonotype is one base distant, so this may be a read error. This rearrangement joins TRBV4-3 to TRBJ2-3; 7 bases are shared with TRBD1. CDR3 length equals 15 residues. The V gene end was trimmed by 1 base and the J gene end by 4 bases; junction bases not matched to a gene: 5. The germline gives CDR1 LGHNA, CDR2 YSLEER. The DNA of the CDR3 is TGCGCCAGCAGCCAAGCCACAGGGGACGCAGATACGCAGTATTTT. Translated, it gives CASSQATGDADTQYF.

This chain uses TRBV14 with TRBJ2-7; D unclear. This CDR3 has 11 residues. Germline values: CDR1 SGHDN, CDR2 FVKESK. V was shortened by 3 bases and J by 8 bases, with 8 bases between the two germline ends. CDR3 in amino acids: CASSQAWKQYF. The CDR3 region has the DNA TGTGCCAGCAGCCAGGCGTGGAAGCAGTACTTC.

This clonotype was observed a few times. The chain has TRBV12-5 and TRBJ2-2, with 10 positions matching TRBD1. CDR1 LGHNT and CDR2 FRNRAP come from the germline V gene. The length of the CDR3 is 17 residues. J gave up 5 bases and V 3 bases, and 9 bases lay outside the gene matches. CDR3 loop: CASGFLTGTGETGELFF. As DNA, the CDR3 is TGTGCTAGTGGTTTTCTTACCGGGACAGGGGAGACCGGGGAGCTGTTTTTT.

The gene calls are TRBV9 and TRBJ1-5; 8 bases align to TRBD1. This CDR3 has 14 amino acids. With V trimmed by 7 bases and J by 1 base, 4 bases remained unmatched. The germline V gene has CDR1 SGDLS and CDR2 YYNGEE. CDR3: CASSTGESNQPQHF. The CDR3 nucleotides are TGTGCCAGCTCGACAGGGGAAAGCAATCAGCCCCAGCATTTT.

The V and J genes are TRBV11-2 and TRBJ2-3; D might be TRBD2 (7 bases). CDR1 and CDR2 from the germline V gene are SGHAT and FQNNGV. The CDR3 is made up of 17 amino acids. The V end lost 8 bases, the J end lost 2 bases, and 23 bases lay between the germline ends. The CDR3 coding sequence is TGTGCCAGCCGCCCGGGTGGGGGGGGCCCCTACACAGATACGCAGTATTTT. It specifies CASRPGGGGPYTDTQYF.

This clonotype occurred many times. The chain uses TRBV25-1 and TRBJ2-2; D might be TRBD1 or TRBD2, each matching 5 bases. From germline, CDR1 is MGHDK and CDR2 SYGVNS. Trimming left V 3 bases short and J 4 bases short, with 12 bases between. This CDR3 comprises 15 residues. CDR3 in DNA: TGTGCCAGCAGTGATCCGGGACCGTTCACCGGGGAGCTGTTTTTT. Amino acids: CASSDPGPFTGELFF.

The chain has TRBV6-6 and TRBJ2-3; tentative D call: TRBD2 (7 bases). Deletions cut 0 bases from V and 0 bases from J, with 16 bases between. Per the germline V gene, CDR1 is MNHNY and CDR2 is SVGAGI (reference sequence). This CDR3 contains 18 residues. The CDR3 region is CASSYSGGAGLSTDTQYF. CDR3 nucleotides: TGTGCCAGCAGTTACTCGGGGGGGGCGGGGCTCAGCACAGATACGCAGTATTTT.

This sequence joins TRBV9 and TRBJ2-3; tentatively, D is TRBD2 (6 bases). V lost 0 bases and J lost 0, with 17 bases in between. The CDR3 consists of 18 residues. Germline V gene sequence: CDR1 SGDLS, CDR2 YYNGEE. As DNA, the CDR3 is TGTGCCAGCAGCGTAGTTGGAGGGGAAGGTTGGAGCACAGATACGCAGTATTTT. Translation: CASSVVGGEGWSTDTQYF.